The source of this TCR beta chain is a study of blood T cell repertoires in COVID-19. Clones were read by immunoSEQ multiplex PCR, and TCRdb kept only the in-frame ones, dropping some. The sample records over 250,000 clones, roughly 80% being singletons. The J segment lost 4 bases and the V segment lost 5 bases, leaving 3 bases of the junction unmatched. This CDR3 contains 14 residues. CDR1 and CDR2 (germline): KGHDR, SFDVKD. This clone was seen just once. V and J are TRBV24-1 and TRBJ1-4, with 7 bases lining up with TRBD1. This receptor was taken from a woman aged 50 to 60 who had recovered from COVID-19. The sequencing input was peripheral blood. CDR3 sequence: CATSGRDSNEKLFF. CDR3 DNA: TGTGCCACCAGTGGCCGGGACAGTAATGAAAAACTGTTTTTT.